This TCR beta chain was recorded in a study of T cell repertoires in cytomegalovirus infection. Study details: An indication of both CMV infection and matching HLA type came from public TCR beta signatures.

About this clonotype itself: The antigen remains undetermined.

The CDR3 is made up of 15 amino acids. CDR1 MDHEN and CDR2 SYDVKM come from the germline V gene. V was shortened by 6 bases and J by 4 bases, with 19 bases between the two germline ends. In TCRdb, the reads were re-called with MiXCR into one record per CDR3 protein. The sample consists of fewer than 350,000 distinct CDR3 sequences, more than 8% of them appearing once. Study results and caveats: In two of eight donors, the top clonotype was HLA-C-restricted CMV-specific. The study identified carriers of CMV plus the relevant HLA from cumulative public TCR beta family frequency.

Sequencing was done on a sample of PBMCs. The rearrangement uses TRBV28 and TRBJ2-7, with a possible D match to TRBD1 (6 bases). This clonotype was obtained from a human donor in good health (CMV status not recorded). Some clones in this sample may be carry-over from other donors' samples. CDR3 amino acids: CASSLQATGRYEQYF. The CDR3 DNA is TGTGCCAGCAGCCTGCAAGCAACAGGGAGATACGAGCAGTACTTC.